These 9 T cell receptor beta chains came from one sample sequenced in a study of CD8 T cells in Susac syndrome. The RNA input was roughly 0.45 to 1 ug, and it was reverse transcribed with random hexamers. MiXCR, run by TCRdb on the immunoSEQ multiplex PCR reads, gives a single entry per CDR3 protein. The sample consists of 250,000 to 300,000 distinct CDR3 sequences, 65% to 90% of them appearing once. The sample consisted of CD8+ T cells from PBMCs. The receptor set was obtained from a human donor with multiple sclerosis.

The chain has TRBV6-5 and TRBJ1-1, with TRBD1 matching over 7 bases. The trim removed 0 bases at V and 1 base at J, leaving 2 bases unmatched. CDR3 length: 15 residues. The germline V gene encodes CDR1 MNHEY and CDR2 SVGAGI. The CDR3 protein is CASSYSAGGNTEAFF. DNA of the CDR3: TGTGCCAGCAGTTACTCGGCAGGGGGGAACACTGAAGCTTTCTTT.

J is TRBJ2-5 and V is TRBV7-9; D tentatively reads TRBD1 or TRBD2 (6 bases each). Trimming took off 1 base at V and 4 bases at J, with 16 bases between the two ends. The length of the CDR3 is 16 residues. Per germline, CDR1 SEHNR and CDR2 FQNEAQ (reference sequence). The CDR3: CASSLGPGRGPETQYF. CDR3 in DNA: TGTGCCAGCAGCTTAGGACCGGGACGGGGGCCAGAGACCCAGTACTTC.

The chain has TRBV6-6 and TRBJ2-3; D gene uncertain. Between the trimmed V and J ends, which lost 2 bases and 5 bases, there was a span of 5 bases. This CDR3 contains 12 residues. Germline V gives CDR1 MNHNY, CDR2 SVGAGI (reference sequence). The CDR3 region has the DNA TGTGCCAGCAGTTACGTGGGAGATACGCAGTATTTT. This translates into CASSYVGDTQYF.

The chain couples TRBV20-1 to TRBJ1-2; D is ambiguous. Deletions cut 7 bases from V and 8 bases from J, with 5 bases between. The CDR3 extends over 8 amino acids. Germline CDR1 DFQATT, CDR2 SNEGSKA (reference sequence). CDR3 sequence reads: CSVLGYTF. In DNA, the CDR3 is TGCAGTGTTTTGGGCTACACCTTC.

This chain uses TRBV27 with TRBJ2-7; 13 nucleotides match TRBD2. The length of the CDR3 is 17 residues. The germline V gene encodes CDR1 MNHEY and CDR2 SMNVEV (reference sequence). J lost 0 bases, V lost 8 bases, and 10 bases had no gene match. The CDR3 protein is CASHGLAGARLSYEQYF. The CDR3 DNA reads as TGTGCCAGCCATGGACTAGCGGGAGCTCGCCTCTCCTACGAGCAGTACTTC.

The chain joins TRBV4-3 to TRBJ2-1; tentative D call: TRBD2 (7 bases). V was cut by 1 base and J by 5 bases, with 21 bases left in between. Germline assignment: CDR1 LGHNA and CDR2 YSLEER. This CDR3 has 18 residues. CDR3 sequence: CASSQAAGAAANHNEQFF. The CDR3 region has the DNA TGCGCCAGCAGCCAAGCCGCGGGGGCGGCAGCAAACCACAATGAGCAGTTCTTC.

V and J are TRBV27 and TRBJ2-6, with D possibly TRBD1 on 5 matching bases. Trimming cost V 8 bases and J 1 base, with 15 bases left between them. The CDR3 runs to 16 residues. Germline V gives CDR1 MNHEY, CDR2 SMNVEV (reference sequence). The CDR3 spells CASCLRVVSGANVLTF. The CDR3 DNA reads TGTGCCAGCTGTCTCAGGGTAGTTTCTGGGGCCAACGTCCTGACTTTC. The full variable domain, completed using reference TRBV27 and TRBJ2-6, is EAQVTQNPRYLITVTGKKLTVTCSQNMNHEYMSWYRQDPGLGLRQIYYSMNVEVTDKGDVPEGYKVSRKEKRNFPLILESPSPNQTSLYFCASCLRVVSGANVLTFGAGSRLTVL.

This clonotype occurred once. The CDR3 DNA sequence: TGTGCCAGCAGCCCACACCCCACGGGACAGGGTAAGCCCCAGCATTTT. Residues: CASSPHPTGQGKPQHF. The V and J genes are TRBV12-3 or TRBV12-4 and TRBJ1-5; 9 bases map to TRBD1. CDR3 size: 16 residues. Trimming took 6 bases from V and 8 from J; bases not matched to a gene: 14.

The V gene is TRBV7-9, the J gene TRBJ2-7; perhaps TRBD2 as D (5 bases). Per the germline V gene, CDR1 is SEHNR and CDR2 is FQNEAQ (reference sequence). V was cut by 4 bases and J by 7 bases, with 8 bases left in between. The CDR3 contains 11 residues. The DNA of the CDR3 is TGTGCCAGCAGCTCAAAGCGGGAGCAGTACTTC. Translated, it gives CASSSKREQYF.